The 26 T cell receptor beta chains in this list originate from one sample, sequenced in a study of T cell responses to AZD1222 COVID-19 vaccine. TCRdb's table, derived via immunoSEQ multiplex PCR, lists solely in-frame clones and lacks some. This sample has 110,000 to 150,000 clones, with 80% to 95% found just once. Source: peripheral blood, taken on day 0 of MenACWY control vaccination. The receptors stem from an adult in good health.

The V call is TRBV27, the J call TRBJ1-6; D gene unclear. The CDR3 sequence is 12 residues long. With 1 base removed from V and 9 bases from J, the gap between germline ends came to 4 bases. Germline CDR1 MNHEY, CDR2 SMNVEV (reference sequence). The DNA for the CDR3 is TGTGCCAGCAGTTTATACGGTTCACCCCTCCACTTT. It translates to CASSLYGSPLHF.

This chain connects TRBV19 to TRBJ2-1; tentative D call: TRBD2 (6 bases). Germline-derived CDR1 and CDR2 are LNHDA and SQIVND (reference sequence). This CDR3 has 13 amino acids. V gave up 7 bases and J gave up 7 bases, with 14 bases separating them. The CDR3 region is CASNPRGGNEQFF. The CDR3 DNA follows: TGTGCCAGTAACCCCCGCGGAGGGAATGAGCAGTTCTTC.

This clone has just one count. J is TRBJ2-7 and V is TRBV4-2, with D perhaps matching TRBD1 or TRBD2 (5 bases each). CDR1 and CDR2 from the germline V gene are LGHNA and YNFKEQ. This CDR3 has 14 amino acids. Trimming stripped 2 bases from V and 3 bases from J, with 11 bases between. The CDR3, as DNA: TGTGCCAGCAGCCAAAACCGGGACGGCTACGAGCAGTACTTC. Translating it yields CASSQNRDGYEQYF.

This chain connects TRBV27 to TRBJ1-3; D gene unclear. This CDR3 comprises 14 residues. The V end was cut by 5 bases, the J end by 1 base, with 9 bases between. Germline CDR1 reads MNHEY; CDR2 reads SMNVEV (reference sequence). The DNA of the CDR3 is TGTGCCAGCAGTCCGGTGGGATCTGGAAACACCATATATTTT. It translates to CASSPVGSGNTIYF.

J is TRBJ2-5 and V is TRBV29-1, with TRBD2 identical over 7 bases. The length of the CDR3 is 12 residues. Germline values: CDR1 SQVTM, CDR2 ANQGSEA. V dropped 4 bases and J dropped 4; count of bases not matched to a gene: 3. Here the CDR3 DNA reads TGCAGCGTTGTGCCTAGCGGAGAGACCCAGTACTTC. The encoded protein is CSVVPSGETQYF.

This clone appeared once. The V call is TRBV27, the J call TRBJ1-3; D gene uncertain. V was cut by 7 bases and J by 4 bases, with 5 bases left in between. Germline V gives CDR1 MNHEY, CDR2 SMNVEV (reference sequence). CDR3 length: 11 amino acids. CDR3: CASMSGNTIYF. CDR3 in DNA: TGTGCCAGCATGTCAGGAAACACCATATATTTT.

V and J are TRBV20-1 and TRBJ2-7; D tentatively fits TRBD1 or TRBD2 (5 bases each). Germline CDR1 is DFQATT and CDR2 is SNEGSKA (reference sequence). CDR3 length: 11 residues. The germline V and J ends were trimmed by 5 bases and 7 bases, with 12 bases remaining between them. The CDR3 DNA follows: TGCAGTGCTGGTTCGGGGCAAGAGCAGTACTTC. Its protein product is CSAGSGQEQYF.

V usage is TRBV12-5 and J usage is TRBJ2-2, with 8 bases lining up with TRBD2. Trimming removed 0 bases from V and 0 bases from J; junction bases left unmatched: 9. Germline V gives CDR1 LGHNT, CDR2 FRNRAP. This CDR3 comprises 19 residues. CDR3 protein: CASGLVTSGRSSNTGELFF. In DNA, the CDR3 is TGTGCTAGTGGTTTGGTAACCAGCGGGAGAAGTTCGAACACCGGGGAGCTGTTTTTT.

The rearrangement links TRBV28 to TRBJ2-7, with no clear D. Germline V gives CDR1 MDHEN, CDR2 SYDVKM. V was cut by 2 bases and J by 5 bases, with 1 base left in between. This CDR3 region has 10 residues. CDR3 sequence reads: CASSLNEQYF. Written as DNA, the CDR3 is TGTGCCAGCAGTTTAAACGAGCAGTACTTC.

The chain has TRBV7-2 and TRBJ1-2, with D possibly matching TRBD1 (6 bases). Trimming stripped 4 bases from V and 0 bases from J, with 18 bases between. This CDR3 has 17 amino acids. From germline, CDR1 is SGHTA and CDR2 FQGNSA. The CDR3: CASSSFRTVFSNYGYTF. The CDR3 nucleotides are TGTGCCAGCAGCTCATTCAGGACAGTCTTCTCTAACTATGGCTACACCTTC. The complete variable domain, with remaining parts taken from reference TRBV7-2 and TRBJ1-2, reads GAGVSQSPSNKVTEKGKDVELRCDPISGHTALYWYRQSLGQGLEFLIYFQGNSAPDKSGLPSDRFSAERTGGSVSTLTIQRTQQEDSAVYLCASSSFRTVFSNYGYTFGSGTRLTVV.

The chain employs TRBV5-5 and TRBJ1-2; 7 positions agree with TRBD1. The germline gives CDR1 SGHKS, CDR2 YYEKEE (reference sequence). V shed 3 bases, J shed 1 base, and the junction held 9 bases outside the gene matches. This CDR3 is 16 amino acids long. The CDR3, as DNA: TGTGCCAGCAGCTACGTATCGACAGGGATTAACTATGGCTACACCTTC. It translates to CASSYVSTGINYGYTF. The variable domain in full, completed from reference TRBV5-5 and TRBJ1-2, reads DAGVTQSPTHLIKTRGQQVTLRCSPISGHKSVSWYQQVLGQGPQFIFQYYEKEERGRGNFPDRFSARQFPNYSSELNVNALLLGDSALYLCASSYVSTGINYGYTFGSGTRLTVV.

The chain couples TRBV18 to TRBJ1-6; the D is unclear. The germline V and J ends were trimmed by 3 bases and 2 bases, with 11 bases remaining between them. CDR1 and CDR2 (germline): KGHSH, LQKENI. The CDR3 consists of 16 residues. CDR3 sequence: CASSPPHHAYNSPLHF. The DNA of the CDR3 is TGTGCCAGCTCACCTCCACATCACGCCTATAATTCACCCCTCCACTTT.

This chain joins TRBV7-9 and TRBJ2-1, with no clear D. CDR3 size: 13 residues. The germline CDR1 and CDR2 sequences are SEHNR and FQNEAQ (reference sequence). With 1 base removed from V and 6 bases from J, the gap between germline ends came to 7 bases. This chain's CDR3 is CASSLGQFNEQFF. Here the CDR3 DNA reads TGTGCCAGCAGCTTAGGTCAGTTCAATGAGCAGTTCTTC.

The V gene is TRBV5-1, the J gene TRBJ1-2, with D possibly being TRBD1 (5 bases). The CDR3 is made up of 13 amino acids. Germline V gene data show CDR1 as SGHRS and CDR2 as YFSETQ. Trimming cost V 0 bases and J 8 bases, with 11 bases left between them. For the CDR3, the DNA is TGCGCCAGCAGCTTGGAAGGGGCTGGCGGCTACACCTTC. Protein product: CASSLEGAGGYTF.

V is TRBV6-5 and J is TRBJ1-1, with 9 nucleotides matching TRBD1. Germline-derived CDR1 and CDR2 are MNHEY and SVGAGI. The CDR3 is 14 amino acids. Trimming took 7 bases from V and 0 from J; bases not matched to a gene: 3. The CDR3 is CASTTGGVNTEAFF. The CDR3 DNA follows: TGTGCCAGCACCACAGGGGGCGTGAACACTGAAGCTTTCTTT.

V usage is TRBV2 and J usage is TRBJ1-3; the D gene is possibly TRBD1 (5 bases). Trimming took 4 bases from V and 4 from J, leaving 20 bases between them. The CDR3 has 17 residues. Germline V CDR1 and CDR2: SNHLY, FYNNEI. The CDR3 region is CASSGEGAVVAGNTIYF. The CDR3, as DNA: TGTGCCAGCAGTGGTGAAGGGGCAGTTGTTGCGGGAAACACCATATATTTT. Filled out from reference TRBV2 and TRBJ1-3, the complete variable domain reads EPEVTQTPSHQVTQMGQEVILRCVPISNHLYFYWYRQILGQKVEFLVSFYNNEISEKSEIFDDQFSVERPDGSNFTLKIRSTKLEDSAMYFCASSGEGAVVAGNTIYFGEGSWLTVV.

The chain uses TRBV28 and TRBJ2-1; D assignment may be TRBD1 or TRBD2 (7 bases each). The CDR3 is made up of 14 amino acids. V gave up 7 bases and J gave up 8 bases, with 18 bases separating them. The germline gives CDR1 MDHEN, CDR2 SYDVKM. The CDR3 region is CASTIHGGTDEQFF. In DNA, the CDR3 is TGTGCCAGCACAATCCACGGGGGGACAGATGAGCAGTTCTTC. Supplemented by reference TRBV28 and TRBJ2-1, the full variable domain reads DVKVTQSSRYLVKRTGEKVFLECVQDMDHENMFWYRQDPGLGLRLIYFSYDVKMKEKGDIPEGYSVSREKKERFSLILESASTNQTSMYLCASTIHGGTDEQFFGPGTRLTVL.

As for this clone: A read error may account for a junction end that differs from germline. The chain combines TRBV2 with TRBJ1-1, with D perhaps TRBD1 (6 bases). CDR3 size: 13 residues. Germline loops: CDR1 SNHLY, CDR2 FYNNEI. In DNA form, the CDR3 reads TGTGCCAGCAGACCCGGGGGCCCCTCCACGGACCCCTTT. It codes for CASRPGGPSTDPF. Full variable domain (outside the CDR3, taken from reference TRBV2 and TRBJ1-1): EPEVTQTPSHQVTQMGQEVILRCVPISNHLYFYWYRQILGQKVEFLVSFYNNEISEKSEIFDDQFSVERPDGSNFTLKIRSTKLEDSAMYFCASRPGGPSTDPFGQGTRLTVV.

V and J are TRBV5-1 and TRBJ1-4; D is uncertain. The CDR3 sequence is 14 residues long. Trimming took 5 bases from V and 3 from J, leaving 11 bases between them. Germline V CDR1 and CDR2: SGHRS, YFSETQ. The CDR3 DNA sequence: TGCGCCAGCAGACCTGGGTCCTCTAATGAAAAACTGTTTTTT. Protein: CASRPGSSNEKLFF.

The chain recombines TRBV7-3 with TRBJ1-1; 9 positions agree with TRBD1. After removal of 5 bases from V and 8 bases from J, the junction contained 6 bases not matched to a gene. CDR1 and CDR2 from the germline V gene are SGHTA and FQGTGA. The CDR3 has 13 amino acids. CDR3 sequence: CASSPTGQGEAFF. The CDR3 nucleotides read TGTGCCAGCAGCCCGACGGGACAGGGAGAAGCTTTCTTT.

The chain combines TRBV2 with TRBJ1-5; no clear D. In germline, CDR1 is SNHLY, CDR2 FYNNEI. This CDR3 spans 12 amino acids. Trimming shortened V by 5 bases and J by 9 bases, and 11 bases separated the two germline ends. CDR3 region: CASSLEGWPQHF. The DNA for the CDR3 is TGTGCCAGCAGTCTAGAGGGTTGGCCCCAGCATTTT. The full variable domain, completed using reference TRBV2 and TRBJ1-5, is EPEVTQTPSHQVTQMGQEVILRCVPISNHLYFYWYRQILGQKVEFLVSFYNNEISEKSEIFDDQFSVERPDGSNFTLKIRSTKLEDSAMYFCASSLEGWPQHFGDGTRLSIL.

The CDR3 nucleotides read TGTGCCAGCAGTTTACTATACAGAGATAACACTGAAGCTTTCTTT. Translation: CASSLLYRDNTEAFF. This chain connects TRBV28 to TRBJ1-1; D remains ambiguous. The CDR3 totals 15 residues. Germline-derived CDR1 and CDR2 are MDHEN and SYDVKM. The V end was cut by 2 bases, the J end by 2 bases, with 12 bases between.

The chain carries TRBV5-1 and TRBJ1-2; maybe TRBD1 (5 bases). This CDR3 spans 13 amino acids. From germline, CDR1 is SGHRS and CDR2 YFSETQ. V was trimmed by 7 bases and J by 6 bases, leaving 16 bases between them. The CDR3 protein is CASQKGTEHGYTF. The CDR3 DNA reads as TGCGCCAGCCAAAAGGGGACGGAGCATGGCTACACCTTC.

Only one count was recorded for this clone. The rearrangement joins TRBV2 to TRBJ1-2; maybe TRBD1 (6 bases). CDR3 length: 13 residues. Deletions cut 1 base from V and 5 bases from J, with 8 bases between. CDR1 and CDR2 from the germline V gene are SNHLY and FYNNEI. The CDR3 DNA sequence: TGTGCCAGCAGTGAAGACAGGGTTTATGGCTACACCTTC. As protein: CASSEDRVYGYTF.

V gene TRBV19 combines with J gene TRBJ1-2, with 8 bases aligning to TRBD1. This CDR3 region has 14 residues. Germline CDR1 reads LNHDA; CDR2 reads SQIVND (reference sequence). The V gene end was trimmed by 7 bases and the J gene end by 5 bases; junction bases not matched to a gene: 9. The CDR3 nucleotides are TGTGCCAGTACCCGAGACAGGGGTGGGTATGGCTACACCTTC. It encodes CASTRDRGGYGYTF.

The chain is built from TRBV7-2 and TRBJ1-4; D is undetermined. The germline V and J ends were trimmed by 3 bases and 0 bases, with 8 bases remaining between them. From germline, CDR1 is SGHTA and CDR2 FQGNSA. The CDR3 is 15 residues long. The CDR3 region has the DNA TGTGCCAGCAGCTTGAATCGAGCAACTAATGAAAAACTGTTTTTT. Protein: CASSLNRATNEKLFF.